Listed below are T cell receptor beta chains from one sample, sequenced in a study of blood T cell repertoires in COVID-19. The repertoire was sequenced with immunoSEQ multiplex PCR; TCRdb's copy has only in-frame clones and lacks some. The data contain under 300,000 clones, around 86% of them singletons. The specimen was peripheral blood. All receptors come from a man between 18 and 29 years old with active or convalescent COVID-19. Both conserved end residues are part of each CDR3. Fields, in order: J gene, clone size, V gene, D gene, CDR3 DNA, CDR3 protein. D genes are given only for firm matches. Some rows mark clone size as missing; the rest say once, few, many or name a class of expanded clone.

TRBJ1-5 NA TRBV7-3 NA TGTGCCAGCAGACAAACTTACAGGCACAGCAATCAGCCCCAGCATTTT CASRQTYRHSNQPQHF
TRBJ2-2 NA TRBV15 NA TGTGCCACCAGCAGAGGCCCAGACACCGGGGAGCTGTTTTTT CATSRGPDTGELFF
TRBJ1-2 NA TRBV27 NA TGTGCCAGCAGTTCCCTGGGGGGTTTCATCTATGGCTACACCTTC CASSSLGGFIYGYTF
TRBJ2-1 NA TRBV28 TRBD2 TGTGCCAGCAGTTTGGGACTAGCGGGGATTCAGCAGTTCTTC CASSLGLAGIQQFF
TRBJ2-7 NA TRBV5-5 TRBD1 TGTGCCAGCAGCTCCCCCGAGACCGGGACAGGGGGCTTTGGCTACGAGCAGTACTTC CASSSPETGTGGFGYEQYF
TRBJ2-3 NA TRBV28 NA TGTGCCAGCAGTTTAGCAGGCCTCACAGATACGCAGTATTTT CASSLAGLTDTQYF
TRBJ2-7 NA TRBV5-6 NA TGTGCCAGCAGCTTCGGTCCTCTACTTGTTCTTTCCTCGGGCGAGCAGTACTTC CASSFGPLLVLSSGEQYF
TRBJ2-5 many TRBV19 TRBD2 TGTGCCAGTAGTATAGTCACTAGCGGGAGGAGTGAGACCCAGTACTTC CASSIVTSGRSETQYF
TRBJ1-4 NA TRBV19 TRBD1 TGTGCCAGTAGTATAGCCCGGGACAGGGGGAATGAAAAACTGTTTTTT CASSIARDRGNEKLFF
TRBJ2-1 NA TRBV2 NA TGTGCCAGCAGCTCAGGCCGCAATGAGCAGTTCTTC CASSSGRNEQFF
TRBJ2-1 NA TRBV19 TRBD2 TGTGCCAGTAAAAGGTCTTCCGGGACTAGCGGGAGATCGAATGAGCAGTTCTTC CASKRSSGTSGRSNEQFF
TRBJ2-2 NA TRBV3-1/TRBV3-2 NA TGTGCCAGCAGCCAAGAATCCTTCACCGGGGAGCTGTTTTTT CASSQESFTGELFF
TRBJ2-1 NA TRBV7-6 NA TGTGCCAGCAGCTTAGACCCAGGTGGCGAGCAGTTCTTC CASSLDPGGEQFF
TRBJ1-2 NA TRBV2 TRBD1 TGTGCCAGCAGTTTCAGGACAGGGGCCCCTTTCTTC CASSFRTGAPFF
TRBJ2-5 NA TRBV7-9 TRBD1 TGTGCCAGCAGCCTAACAGGGGTTGAGGTGTCGGAGACCCAGTACTTC CASSLTGVEVSETQYF
TRBJ1-1 few TRBV5-4 NA TGTGCCAGCAGCAGTTACAGGGCGGAAACTGAAGCTTTCTTT CASSSYRAETEAFF